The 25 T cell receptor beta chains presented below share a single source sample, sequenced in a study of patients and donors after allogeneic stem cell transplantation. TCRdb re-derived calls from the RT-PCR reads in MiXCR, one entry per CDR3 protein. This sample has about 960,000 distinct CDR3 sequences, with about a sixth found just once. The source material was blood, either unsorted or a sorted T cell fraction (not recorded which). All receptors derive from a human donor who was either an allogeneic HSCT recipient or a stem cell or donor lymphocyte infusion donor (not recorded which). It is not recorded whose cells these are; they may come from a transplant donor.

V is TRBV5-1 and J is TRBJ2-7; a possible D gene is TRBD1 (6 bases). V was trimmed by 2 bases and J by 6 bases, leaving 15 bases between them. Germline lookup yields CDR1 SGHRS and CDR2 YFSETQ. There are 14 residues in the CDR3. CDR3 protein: CASSLSAGVSEQYF. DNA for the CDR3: TGCGCCAGCAGCTTAAGTGCAGGGGTCAGCGAGCAGTACTTC.

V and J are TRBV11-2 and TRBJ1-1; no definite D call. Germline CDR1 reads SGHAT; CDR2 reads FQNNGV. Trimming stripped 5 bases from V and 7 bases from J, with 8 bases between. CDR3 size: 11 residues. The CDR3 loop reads CASSPRDEAFF. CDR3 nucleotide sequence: TGTGCCAGCAGCCCCAGAGATGAAGCTTTCTTT.

The CDR3 nucleotides read TGTCCCACCAATGCCCCAGGGGTTCGGACTGAAGCTTTCTTT. It is translated as CPTNAPGVRTEAFF. The J gene is TRBJ1-1, the V gene TRBV10-3; a weak D match, TRBD1 (6 bases). CDR3 length: 14 residues. Germline CDR1 ENHRY, CDR2 SYGVKD.

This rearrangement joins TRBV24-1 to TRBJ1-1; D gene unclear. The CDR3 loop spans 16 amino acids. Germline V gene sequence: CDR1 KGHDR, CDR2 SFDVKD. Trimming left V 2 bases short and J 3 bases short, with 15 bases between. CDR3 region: CATSDSALGEHTEAFF. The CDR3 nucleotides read TGTGCCACCAGTGATTCGGCCCTCGGGGAGCACACTGAAGCTTTCTTT.

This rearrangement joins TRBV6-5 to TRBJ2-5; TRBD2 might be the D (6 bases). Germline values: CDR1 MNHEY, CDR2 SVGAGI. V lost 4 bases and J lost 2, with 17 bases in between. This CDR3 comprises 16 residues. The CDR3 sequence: CASSSGPRRGQETQYF. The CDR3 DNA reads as TGTGCCAGCAGTTCCGGTCCGAGACGGGGGCAAGAGACCCAGTACTTC.

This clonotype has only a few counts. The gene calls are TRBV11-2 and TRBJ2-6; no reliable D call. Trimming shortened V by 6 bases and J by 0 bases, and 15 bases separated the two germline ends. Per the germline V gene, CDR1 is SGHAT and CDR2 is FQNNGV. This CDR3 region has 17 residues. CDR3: CASSSGRNSSGANVLTF. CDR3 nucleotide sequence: TGTGCCAGCAGTAGTGGACGGAATAGCTCTGGGGCCAACGTCCTGACTTTC.

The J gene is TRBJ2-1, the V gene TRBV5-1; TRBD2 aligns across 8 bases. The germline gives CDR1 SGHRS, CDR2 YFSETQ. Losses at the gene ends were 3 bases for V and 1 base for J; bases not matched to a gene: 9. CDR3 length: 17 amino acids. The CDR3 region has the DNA TGCGCCAGCAGCTGGAGGTGGGCTAGCGGGTCCTACAATGAGCAGTTCTTC. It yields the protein CASSWRWASGSYNEQFF.

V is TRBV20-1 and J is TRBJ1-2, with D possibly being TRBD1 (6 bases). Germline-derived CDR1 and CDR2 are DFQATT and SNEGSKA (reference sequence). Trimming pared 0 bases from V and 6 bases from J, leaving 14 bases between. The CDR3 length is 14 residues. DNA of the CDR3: TGCAGTGCTAGAGAAGGGGGTCTGGGTCATGGCTACACCTTC. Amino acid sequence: CSAREGGLGHGYTF.

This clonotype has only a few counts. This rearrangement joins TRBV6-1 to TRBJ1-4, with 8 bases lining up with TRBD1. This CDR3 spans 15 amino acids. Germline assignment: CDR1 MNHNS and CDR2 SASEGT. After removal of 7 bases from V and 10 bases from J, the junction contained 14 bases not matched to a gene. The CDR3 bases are TGTGCCAGCACGGAGCGGGCGACAGGGGCCGTAAAACTGTTTTTT. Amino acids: CASTERATGAVKLFF.

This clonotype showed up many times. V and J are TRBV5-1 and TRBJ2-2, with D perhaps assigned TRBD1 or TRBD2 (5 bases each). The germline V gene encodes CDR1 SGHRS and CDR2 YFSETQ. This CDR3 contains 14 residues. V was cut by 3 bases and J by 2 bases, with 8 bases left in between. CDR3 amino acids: CASSWDGNTGELFF. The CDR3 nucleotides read TGCGCCAGCAGCTGGGACGGTAACACCGGGGAGCTGTTTTTT.

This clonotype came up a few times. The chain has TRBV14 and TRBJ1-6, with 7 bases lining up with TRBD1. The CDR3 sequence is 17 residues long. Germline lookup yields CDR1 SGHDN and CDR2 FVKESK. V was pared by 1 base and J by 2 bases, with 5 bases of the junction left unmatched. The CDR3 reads CASSQVQGSAYNSPLHF. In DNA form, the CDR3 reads TGTGCCAGCAGCCAAGTACAGGGGAGCGCCTATAATTCACCCCTCCACTTT.

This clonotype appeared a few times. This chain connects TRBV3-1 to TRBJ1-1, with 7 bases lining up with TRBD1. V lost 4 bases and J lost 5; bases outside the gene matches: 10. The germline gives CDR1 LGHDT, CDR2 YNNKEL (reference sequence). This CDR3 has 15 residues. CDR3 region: CASSLPAGGVTEAFF. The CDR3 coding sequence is TGTGCCAGCAGCCTCCCGGCAGGGGGAGTTACTGAAGCTTTCTTT.

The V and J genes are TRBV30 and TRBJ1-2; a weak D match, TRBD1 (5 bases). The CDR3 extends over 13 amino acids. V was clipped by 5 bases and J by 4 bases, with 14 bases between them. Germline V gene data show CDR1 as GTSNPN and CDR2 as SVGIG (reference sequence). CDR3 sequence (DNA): TGTGCCTGGTACTTTGACAGTGTCTATGGCTACACCTTC. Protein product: CAWYFDSVYGYTF.

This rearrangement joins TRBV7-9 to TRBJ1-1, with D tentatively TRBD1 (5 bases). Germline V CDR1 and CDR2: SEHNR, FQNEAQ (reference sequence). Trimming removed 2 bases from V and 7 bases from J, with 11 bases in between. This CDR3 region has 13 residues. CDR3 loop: CASSLRDRSEAFF. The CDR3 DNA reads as TGTGCCAGCAGCTTAAGGGACCGGAGTGAAGCTTTCTTT.

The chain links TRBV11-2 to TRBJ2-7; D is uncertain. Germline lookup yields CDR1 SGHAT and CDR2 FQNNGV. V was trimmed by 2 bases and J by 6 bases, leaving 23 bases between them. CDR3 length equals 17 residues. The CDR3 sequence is CASSLRFRADAAGEQYF. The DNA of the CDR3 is TGTGCCAGCAGCTTAAGGTTTCGGGCGGACGCGGCCGGCGAGCAGTACTTC.

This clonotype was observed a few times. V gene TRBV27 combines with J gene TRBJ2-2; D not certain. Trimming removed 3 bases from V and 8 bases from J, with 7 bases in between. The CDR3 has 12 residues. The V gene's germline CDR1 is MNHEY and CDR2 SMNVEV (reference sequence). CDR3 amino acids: CASSFRAGELFF. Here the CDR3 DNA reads TGTGCCAGCAGTTTTAGGGCTGGGGAGCTGTTTTTT.

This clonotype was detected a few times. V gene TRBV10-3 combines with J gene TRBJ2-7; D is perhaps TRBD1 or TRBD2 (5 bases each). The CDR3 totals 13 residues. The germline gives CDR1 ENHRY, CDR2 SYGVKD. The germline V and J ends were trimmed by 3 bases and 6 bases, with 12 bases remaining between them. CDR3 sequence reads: CAISEGTTGEQYF. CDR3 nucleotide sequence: TGTGCCATCAGTGAAGGGACCACTGGCGAGCAGTACTTC.

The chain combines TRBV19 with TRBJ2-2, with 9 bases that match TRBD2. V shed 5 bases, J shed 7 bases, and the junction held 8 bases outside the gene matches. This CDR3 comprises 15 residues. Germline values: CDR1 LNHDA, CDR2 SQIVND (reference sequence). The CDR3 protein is CASSEGLATGGELFF. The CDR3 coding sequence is TGTGCCAGTAGTGAGGGACTAGCTACGGGCGGGGAGCTGTTTTTT.

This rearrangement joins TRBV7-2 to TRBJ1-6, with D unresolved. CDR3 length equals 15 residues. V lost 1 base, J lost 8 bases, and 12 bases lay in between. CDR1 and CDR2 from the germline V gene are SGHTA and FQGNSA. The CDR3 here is CASSLGASTYSPLHF. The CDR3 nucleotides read TGTGCCAGCAGCTTAGGGGCCAGCACCTATTCACCCCTCCACTTT. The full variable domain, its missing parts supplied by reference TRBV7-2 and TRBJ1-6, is GAGVSQSPSNKVTEKGKDVELRCDPISGHTALYWYRQSLGQGLEFLIYFQGNSAPDKSGLPSDRFSAERTGGSVSTLTIQRTQQEDSAVYLCASSLGASTYSPLHFGNGTRLTVT.

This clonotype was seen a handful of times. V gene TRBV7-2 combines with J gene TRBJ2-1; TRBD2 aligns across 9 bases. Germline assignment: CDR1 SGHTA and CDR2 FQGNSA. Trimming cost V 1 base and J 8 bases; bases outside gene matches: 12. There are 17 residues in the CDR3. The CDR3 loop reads CASSLVVPSGGFDEQFF. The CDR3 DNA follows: TGTGCCAGCAGCTTAGTGGTCCCCAGCGGGGGGTTCGATGAGCAGTTCTTC.

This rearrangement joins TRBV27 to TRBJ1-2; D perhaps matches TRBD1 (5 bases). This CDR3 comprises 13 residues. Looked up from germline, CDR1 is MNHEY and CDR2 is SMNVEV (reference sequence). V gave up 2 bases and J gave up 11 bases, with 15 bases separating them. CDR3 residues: CASSLTGRAGYTF. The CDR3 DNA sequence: TGTGCCAGCAGTTTAACGGGCAGGGCGGGGTACACCTTC.

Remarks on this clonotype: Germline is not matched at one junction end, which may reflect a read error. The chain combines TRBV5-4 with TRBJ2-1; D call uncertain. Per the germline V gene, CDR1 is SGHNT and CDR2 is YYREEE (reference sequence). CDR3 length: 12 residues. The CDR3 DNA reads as TGTGCCAGCAGCTCACAAATACCTCCCTGGGTGTGG. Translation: CASSSQIPPWVW. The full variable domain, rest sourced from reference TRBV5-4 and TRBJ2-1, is ETGVTQSPTHLIKTRGQQVTLRCSSQSGHNTVSWYQQALGQGPQFIFQYYREEENGRGNFPPRFSGLQFPNYSSELNVNALELDDSALYLCASSSQIPPWVWGPGTRLTVL.

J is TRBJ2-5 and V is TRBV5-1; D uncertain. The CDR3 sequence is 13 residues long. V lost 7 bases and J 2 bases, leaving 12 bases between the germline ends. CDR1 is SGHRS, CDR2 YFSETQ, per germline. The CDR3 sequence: CASGDPTQETQYF. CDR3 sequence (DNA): TGCGCCAGCGGAGACCCGACTCAAGAGACCCAGTACTTC.

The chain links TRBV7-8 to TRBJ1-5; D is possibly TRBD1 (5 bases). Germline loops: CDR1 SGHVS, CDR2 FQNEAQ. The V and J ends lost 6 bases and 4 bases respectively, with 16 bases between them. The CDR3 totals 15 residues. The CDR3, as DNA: TGTGCCAGCAGTACTACGCGACAGTTAAATCAGCCCCAGCATTTT. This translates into CASSTTRQLNQPQHF. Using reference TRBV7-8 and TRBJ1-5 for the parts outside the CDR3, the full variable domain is GAGVSQSPRYKVAKRGQDVALRCDPISGHVSLFWYQQALGQGPEFLTYFQNEAQLDKSGLPSDRFFAERPEGSVSTLKIQRTQQEDSAVYLCASSTTRQLNQPQHFGDGTRLSIL.

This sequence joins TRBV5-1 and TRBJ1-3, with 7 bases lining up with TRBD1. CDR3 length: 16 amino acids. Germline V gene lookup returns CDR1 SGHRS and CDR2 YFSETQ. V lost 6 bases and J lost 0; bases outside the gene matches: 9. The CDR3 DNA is TGCGCCAGCAACCCGGGACAGCAAAACTCTGGAAACACCATATATTTT. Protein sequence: CASNPGQQNSGNTIYF.